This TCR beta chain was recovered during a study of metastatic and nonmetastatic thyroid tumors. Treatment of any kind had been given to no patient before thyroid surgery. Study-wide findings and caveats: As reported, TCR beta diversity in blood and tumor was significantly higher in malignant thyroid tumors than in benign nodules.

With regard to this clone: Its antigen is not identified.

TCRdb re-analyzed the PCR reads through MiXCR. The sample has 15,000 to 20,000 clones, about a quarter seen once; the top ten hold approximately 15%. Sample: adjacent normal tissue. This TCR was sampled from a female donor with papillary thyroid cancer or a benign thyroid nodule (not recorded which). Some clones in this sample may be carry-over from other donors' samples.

This CDR3 is CAWRVGWDRILNYGYTF. CDR3 in DNA: TGTGCCTGGAGGGTAGGGTGGGACAGGATCCTTAACTATGGCTACACCTTC. V usage is TRBV30 and J usage is TRBJ1-2, with 8 bases lining up with TRBD1. Per germline, CDR1 GTSNPN and CDR2 SVGIG (reference sequence). V dropped 3 bases and J dropped 1; count of bases not matched to a gene: 13. The CDR3 runs to 17 residues.